Shown below are 22 T cell receptor beta chains from a single sample sequenced in a study of blood T cell repertoires in COVID-19 (dated by TCRdb to 2020 to 2022). Library generation was performed with the immunoSEQ multiplex PCR assay. What TCRdb holds here is the immuneACCESS table cut down to in-frame rearrangements. Part of the clones is not present; checked against another copy, under half of the missing clones reflect an unresolved V gene, and the others are unexplained. The sample table shows tens of thousands of clones, and about 74% are seen once. In total, the top ten clones hold 3% to 4.5% of the sample. The sequencing input was peripheral blood. These receptors originate from a man aged 65 to 79 with COVID-19, enrolled during active disease.

The chain couples TRBV24-1 to TRBJ2-4; TRBD1 might be the D (6 bases). Germline V CDR1 and CDR2: KGHDR, SFDVKD. The CDR3 has 16 amino acids. V was cut by 4 bases and J by 2 bases, with 14 bases left in between. The CDR3: CATSDPTTGSKNIQYF. In DNA, the CDR3 is TGTGCCACCAGTGACCCAACCACAGGGTCCAAAAACATTCAGTACTTC.

The chain links TRBV28 to TRBJ2-5; D unclear. The CDR3 is 13 amino acids. V shed 5 bases and J shed 2 bases, with 9 bases lying between them. CDR1 MDHEN and CDR2 SYDVKM come from the germline V gene. The CDR3: CASSRAPQETQYF. DNA for the CDR3: TGTGCCAGCAGTAGAGCCCCTCAAGAGACCCAGTACTTC.

This clone was observed a handful of times. The chain is built from TRBV9 and TRBJ2-2, with 10 nucleotides matching TRBD2. The CDR3 length is 15 residues. The J segment lost 3 bases and the V segment lost 3 bases, leaving 2 bases of the junction unmatched. Germline assignment: CDR1 SGDLS and CDR2 YYNGEE. The CDR3 is CASSASGRDTGELFF. As DNA, the CDR3 is TGTGCCAGCAGCGCGAGCGGGAGGGACACCGGGGAGCTGTTTTTT.

This clone was observed a handful of times. The chain employs TRBV27 and TRBJ1-1; D ambiguous. This CDR3 spans 10 amino acids. V was clipped by 6 bases and J by 7 bases, with 6 bases between them. Germline V gene sequence: CDR1 MNHEY, CDR2 SMNVEV (reference sequence). For the CDR3, the DNA is TGTGCCAGCAGCCTTAATGAAGCTTTCTTT. Its protein is CASSLNEAFF.

The rearrangement links TRBV27 to TRBJ1-5; maybe TRBD1 (5 bases). The CDR3 has 13 residues. V was clipped by 6 bases and J by 4 bases, with 10 bases between them. Germline values: CDR1 MNHEY, CDR2 SMNVEV (reference sequence). In DNA form, the CDR3 reads TGTGCCAGCAGACGGGGGGGGAATCAGCCCCAGCATTTT. This encodes CASRRGGNQPQHF.

The chain carries TRBV14 and TRBJ2-1; 8 nucleotides line up with TRBD1. CDR1 SGHDN and CDR2 FVKESK come from the germline V gene. CDR3 size: 15 residues. J gave up 7 bases and V 0 bases, and 5 bases lay outside the gene matches. The CDR3 region has the DNA TGTGCCAGCAGCCAAGATATGACAGGGGATAATGAGCAGTTCTTC. Protein sequence: CASSQDMTGDNEQFF. Full variable domain (remainder filled in from reference TRBV14 and TRBJ2-1): EAGVTQFPSHSVIEKGQTVTLRCDPISGHDNLYWYRRVMGKEIKFLLHFVKESKQDESGMPNNRFLAERTGGTYSTLKVQPAELEDSGVYFCASSQDMTGDNEQFFGPGTRLTVL.

This clone showed up just a few times. The chain employs TRBV11-2 and TRBJ2-4; TRBD1 might be the D (6 bases). V lost 6 bases to trimming and J lost 5 bases, with 17 bases between them. The V gene's germline CDR1 is SGHAT and CDR2 FQNNGV. The CDR3 is made up of 15 amino acids. Written as DNA, the CDR3 is TGTGCCAGCAGGCACACTTTTAAGGGGGAAAACATTCAGTACTTC. It is translated as CASRHTFKGENIQYF.

V and J are TRBV7-9 and TRBJ1-2; D may be TRBD1 (6 bases). The CDR3 is made up of 17 amino acids. Trimming took off 4 bases at V and 0 bases at J, with 18 bases between the two ends. Germline assignment: CDR1 SEHNR and CDR2 FQNEAQ (reference sequence). The CDR3 DNA follows: TGTGCCAGCAGCTCACACCGGGACACAAACTCTAACTATGGCTACACCTTC. It is translated as CASSSHRDTNSNYGYTF.

V gene TRBV19 combines with J gene TRBJ2-1, with 14 bases aligning to TRBD2. V dropped 6 bases and J dropped 10; count of bases not matched to a gene: 8. CDR1 LNHDA and CDR2 SQIVND come from the germline V gene (reference sequence). The CDR3 has 15 residues. In nucleotides, the CDR3 is TGTGCCAGTAGGATGATGGGACTAGCGGGAGAAGAGCAGTTCTTC. Amino acids: CASRMMGLAGEEQFF.

The chain has TRBV18 and TRBJ2-1; a possible D gene is TRBD2 (6 bases). Per the germline V gene, CDR1 is KGHSH and CDR2 is LQKENI. The V and J ends lost 4 bases and 4 bases respectively, with 8 bases between them. The CDR3 extends over 13 amino acids. The CDR3 loop is CASSLAEYNEQFF. As DNA, the CDR3 is TGTGCCAGCTCACTAGCGGAGTACAATGAGCAGTTCTTC.

The chain carries TRBV7-3 and TRBJ2-1; maybe TRBD2 (6 bases). Germline loops: CDR1 SGHTA, CDR2 FQGTGA. V lost 5 bases, J lost 10 bases, and 12 bases lay in between. The CDR3 has 12 amino acids. The CDR3 spells CASSPVGGEQFF. CDR3 sequence (DNA): TGTGCCAGCAGCCCGGTTGGGGGGGAGCAGTTCTTC.

This clone was recorded a few times. The chain couples TRBV6-6 to TRBJ1-6; D is unclear. The CDR3 extends over 11 amino acids. Trimming left V 6 bases short and J 17 bases short, with 14 bases between. The germline gives CDR1 MNHNY, CDR2 SVGAGI (reference sequence). This chain's CDR3 is CASSPRLKVHF. The CDR3 region has the DNA TGTGCCAGCAGCCCCCGACTCAAGGTCCACTTT.

CDR3 sequence reads: CASSLDQAYEQYF. In DNA form, the CDR3 reads TGTGCCAGCAGTTTAGATCAGGCATACGAGCAGTACTTC. The J gene is TRBJ2-7, the V gene TRBV12-3 or TRBV12-4; no definite D call. CDR3 length: 13 residues. Trimming pared 1 base from V and 4 bases from J, leaving 8 bases between.

Ten or more counts support this clone. The chain combines TRBV27 with TRBJ1-5; D not certain. Germline assignment: CDR1 MNHEY and CDR2 SMNVEV (reference sequence). This CDR3 is 14 amino acids long. V lost 5 bases and J 5 bases, leaving 13 bases between the germline ends. The CDR3 spells CASSNLQAYQPQHF. The CDR3, as DNA: TGTGCCAGCAGTAACCTCCAGGCCTATCAGCCCCAGCATTTT.

This sequence joins TRBV6-1 and TRBJ1-5; no clear D gene. The germline CDR1 and CDR2 sequences are MNHNS and SASEGT. The CDR3 has 16 amino acids. Deletions cut 1 base from V and 2 bases from J, with 12 bases between. CDR3 in DNA: TGTGCCAGCAGTGAAGTTTTGGTGATAGGCAATCAGCCCCAGCATTTT. Amino acids: CASSEVLVIGNQPQHF.

This chain uses TRBV6-5 with TRBJ2-7, with TRBD2 matching over 8 bases. CDR1 is MNHEY, CDR2 SVGAGI, per germline. V was pared by 2 bases and J by 2 bases, with 5 bases of the junction left unmatched. CDR3 length: 15 amino acids. CDR3: CASSYSAGGTYEQYF. Written as DNA, the CDR3 is TGTGCCAGCAGTTACAGTGCGGGAGGTACCTACGAGCAGTACTTC.

The chain links TRBV7-9 to TRBJ2-1, with TRBD1 matching over 7 bases. CDR3 size: 14 residues. Germline V gene data show CDR1 as SEHNR and CDR2 as FQNEAQ (reference sequence). Trimming at V came to 6 bases and at J to 6 bases, leaving 8 bases not matched to a gene. The CDR3 loop is CASRETGMGNEQFF. The CDR3 nucleotides are TGTGCCAGCAGGGAGACAGGGATGGGCAATGAGCAGTTCTTC.

This chain connects TRBV3-1 (or the pseudogene TRBV3-2) to TRBJ2-6, with TRBD2 matching 7 bases. V lost 1 base and J lost 0; bases outside the gene matches: 9. CDR1 is LGHDT, CDR2 YNNKEL, per germline (reference sequence). This CDR3 has 19 amino acids. Here the CDR3 DNA reads TGTGCCAGCAGCCAAGGGGGAGGGTGGTCCCACTCTGGGGCCAACGTCCTGACTTTC. It translates to CASSQGGGWSHSGANVLTF.

This sequence joins TRBV5-1 and TRBJ1-6; maybe TRBD1 (5 bases). Trimming shortened V by 4 bases and J by 9 bases, and 14 bases separated the two germline ends. CDR1 and CDR2 (germline): SGHRS, YFSETQ. This CDR3 has 14 residues. The CDR3, as DNA: TGCGCCAGCAGCCGACTTGCGGGGGGTTCACCCCTCCACTTT. The encoded protein is CASSRLAGGSPLHF.

The chain is built from TRBV2 and TRBJ2-3; D is unclear. V was trimmed by 3 bases and J by 0 bases, leaving 10 bases between them. This CDR3 has 15 amino acids. Germline CDR1 reads SNHLY; CDR2 reads FYNNEI. The DNA for the CDR3 is TGTGCCAGCAGTGACGATCCAACTAGCACAGATACGCAGTATTTT. Encoded protein: CASSDDPTSTDTQYF.

This chain links TRBV5-6 with TRBJ2-7, with TRBD1 identical over 8 bases. The CDR3 extends over 14 amino acids. With 4 bases clipped from V and 7 bases from J, the junction kept 10 bases outside the gene matches. The V gene's germline CDR1 is SGHDT and CDR2 YYEEEE. In DNA, the CDR3 is TGTGCCAGCAGCCTCGGGACAGGTGGGTCTGAGCAGTACTTC. Its translation: CASSLGTGGSEQYF.

The V and J genes are TRBV7-3 and TRBJ1-1; 10 nucleotides line up with TRBD1. The CDR3 sequence is 14 residues long. With 5 bases clipped from V and 1 base from J, the junction kept 1 base outside the gene matches. Germline V gene sequence: CDR1 SGHTA, CDR2 FQGTGA. CDR3 sequence: CASSRDRGNTEAFF. The DNA for the CDR3 is TGTGCCAGCAGCCGGGACAGGGGGAACACTGAAGCTTTCTTT.